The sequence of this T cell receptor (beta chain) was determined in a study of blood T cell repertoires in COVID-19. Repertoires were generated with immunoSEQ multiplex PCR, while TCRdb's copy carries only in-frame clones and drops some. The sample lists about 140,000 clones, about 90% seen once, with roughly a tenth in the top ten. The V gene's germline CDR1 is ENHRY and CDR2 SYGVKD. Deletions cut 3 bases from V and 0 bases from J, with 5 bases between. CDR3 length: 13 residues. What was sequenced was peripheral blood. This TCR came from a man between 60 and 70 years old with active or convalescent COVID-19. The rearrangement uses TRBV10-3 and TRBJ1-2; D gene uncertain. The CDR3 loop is CAISETANYGYTF. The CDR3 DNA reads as TGTGCCATCAGTGAAACAGCTAACTATGGCTACACCTTC.